The rows below give T cell receptor beta chains drawn from one sample of a study of T-cell reconstitution after alpha-beta-depleted transplantation in children. TCRdb re-analysed the PCR reads in MiXCR, keeping a single row per CDR3 protein. The sample has roughly 220,000 distinct CDR3 sequences, 9.7% seen once; the top ten hold roughly 5.1%. The sequences come from PBMCs from the stem cell graft donor, collected from the stem cell graft. Receptors were obtained from a human donor who donated a stem cell graft to a child with SCID. Each CDR3 is given with its conserved first and last residue. Each record gives: V gene, J gene, D gene, clone size, CDR3 protein, CDR3 DNA. The D gene is left open where the match is weak. Expanded clones get a size class; other rows say once, few or many, or leave the size out.

TRBV5-1	TRBJ2-7	-	many	CASSLEGTQYYEQYF	TGCGCCAGCAGCTTGGAAGGGACCCAATACTACGAGCAGTACTTC
TRBV11-3	TRBJ2-1	TRBD2	-	CASSLGPAGGEQFF	TGTGCCAGCAGCTTGGGACCGGCGGGAGGTGAGCAGTTCTTC
TRBV10-3	TRBJ2-2	-	many	CAISEGVGSDTGELFF	TGTGCCATCAGTGAGGGAGTGGGGTCGGACACCGGGGAGCTGTTTTTT
TRBV5-4	TRBJ2-7	-	many	CASSLDSGTSYEQYF	TGTGCCAGCAGCTTGGACAGCGGCACCTCCTACGAGCAGTACTTC
TRBV7-2	TRBJ1-2	-	many	CASSLDGIYGYTF	TGTGCCAGCAGCTTAGATGGAATCTATGGCTACACCTTC
TRBV29-1	TRBJ2-7	TRBD2	many	CSVAPGLARHEQYF	TGCAGCGTGGCACCGGGACTAGCGCGTCACGAGCAGTACTTC
TRBV20-1	TRBJ2-1	TRBD1	-	CSAHGAGGYNGQFF	TGCAGTGCCCACGGGGCAGGGGGATACAATGGGCAGTTCTTC
TRBV27	TRBJ1-1	-	many	CASSWTRVGTEAFF	TGTGCCAGCAGTTGGACTAGGGTGGGCACTGAAGCTTTCTTT
TRBV19	TRBJ2-5	-	many	CASSIQQVDQETQYF	TGTGCCAGTAGTATTCAACAGGTAGATCAAGAGACCCAGTACTTC
TRBV4-3	TRBJ1-2	-	many	CASSQVEGVGYGYTF	TGCGCCAGCAGCCAAGTGGAGGGGGTTGGGTATGGCTACACCTTC
TRBV9	TRBJ2-6	-	many	CASSVAGPGANVLTF	TGTGCCAGCAGCGTAGCGGGGCCTGGGGCCAACGTCCTGACTTTC
TRBV11-2	TRBJ2-1	TRBD1	many	CASSLLGLTGEFF	TGTGCCAGCAGCTTATTAGGTTTGACAGGGGAGTTCTTC
TRBV10-3	TRBJ2-3	-	many	CAISRDLTADTQYF	TGTGCCATCAGTCGTGACCTCACCGCAGATACGCAGTATTTT
TRBV7-7	TRBJ2-3	-	many	CASSLALTEQDTQYF	TGTGCCAGCAGCTTAGCACTCACCGAGCAAGATACGCAGTATTTT
TRBV20-1	TRBJ2-7	TRBD2	many	CSAREMGTSGVYEQYF	TGCAGTGCTAGAGAGATGGGGACTAGCGGGGTCTACGAGCAGTACTTC
TRBV30	TRBJ2-4	TRBD2	few	CAWSARLAGGDIQYF	TGTGCCTGGAGTGCTCGACTAGCGGGTGGGGACATTCAGTACTTC
TRBV28	TRBJ2-2	-	many	CASRNPDTPGLFF	TGTGCCAGCAGGAACCCCGACACCCCAGGGCTGTTTTTT
TRBV7-2	TRBJ2-5	TRBD2	many	CASKRLAEETQYF	TGTGCCAGCAAACGACTAGCGGAAGAGACCCAGTACTTC
TRBV5-4	TRBJ2-3	-	many	CASRLGQGTDTQYF	TGTGCCAGCAGACTGGGGCAGGGCACAGATACGCAGTATTTT
TRBV20-1	TRBJ2-3	-	-	CSARGLIAEAYTQYF	TGCAGTGCTAGGGGTTTGATAGCGGAGGCATATACGCAGTATTTT
TRBV4-1	TRBJ1-3	TRBD1	many	CASSPQPQGALGNTIYF	TGCGCCAGCAGCCCCCAGCCACAGGGGGCCCTCGGAAACACCATATATTTT
TRBV4-1	TRBJ2-1	TRBD1	few	CASSQPGQGQNYNEQFF	TGCGCCAGCAGCCAGCCGGGACAGGGGCAGAACTACAATGAGCAGTTCTTC
TRBV4-1	TRBJ1-2	TRBD1	many	CASSHTGGGYGYTF	TGCGCCAGCAGCCACACAGGGGGAGGGTATGGCTACACCTTC
TRBV20-1	TRBJ1-1	TRBD1	many	CSARDPGQVPGAFF	TGCAGTGCTAGAGATCCGGGACAGGTCCCGGGCGCTTTCTTT
TRBV2	TRBJ2-3	TRBD2	many	CASSEGGGRQYF	TGTGCCAGCAGTGAAGGGGGGGGTCGGCAGTATTTT
TRBV5-1	TRBJ1-5	-	many	CASSWGAGQPQHF	TGCGCCAGCAGCTGGGGGGCAGGACAGCCCCAGCATTTT
TRBV20-1	TRBJ1-2	-	many	CSAADQGRYGYTF	TGCAGTGCTGCGGACCAGGGGCGGTATGGCTACACCTTC
TRBV5-6	TRBJ2-3	TRBD1	many	CASSFWTGGSSTDTQYF	TGTGCCAGCAGCTTTTGGACAGGGGGGTCTAGCACAGATACGCAGTATTTT
TRBV5-1	TRBJ2-7	-	many	CASRIETRAYEQYF	TGCGCCAGCAGAATAGAGACCAGGGCCTACGAGCAGTACTTC
TRBV20-1	TRBJ2-7	TRBD1	many	CSATTGFAEQYF	TGCAGTGCCACGACAGGGTTTGCCGAGCAGTACTTC
TRBV10-3	TRBJ2-3	TRBD2	many	CAISESGTRVDTQYF	TGTGCCATCAGTGAGTCCGGGACTAGGGTGGATACGCAGTATTTT
TRBV7-3	TRBJ2-2	TRBD2	many	CASSPNLAATNTGELFF	TGTGCCAGCAGCCCTAACCTAGCGGCTACGAACACCGGGGAGCTGTTTTTT
TRBV2	TRBJ2-7	-	many	CASSREQGANEQYF	TGTGCCAGCAGCCGGGAACAGGGTGCCAACGAGCAGTACTTC
TRBV20-1	TRBJ2-7	-	many	CSARDPGQSYEQYF	TGCAGTGCTAGAGATCCCGGACAGTCCTACGAGCAGTACTTC
TRBV7-2	TRBJ2-5	TRBD2	many	CASSFSGLAVQETQYF	TGTGCCAGCAGCTTTTCGGGACTAGCGGTTCAAGAGACCCAGTACTTC
TRBV5-1	TRBJ1-4	TRBD1	-	CASSLDGTGSNEKLFF	TGCGCCAGCAGCTTGGACGGGACAGGGTCGAATGAAAAACTGTTTTTT
TRBV5-1	TRBJ1-6	TRBD1	many	CASSLLDRGNSPLHF	TGCGCCAGCAGCTTGCTGGACAGGGGGAATTCACCCCTCCACTTT